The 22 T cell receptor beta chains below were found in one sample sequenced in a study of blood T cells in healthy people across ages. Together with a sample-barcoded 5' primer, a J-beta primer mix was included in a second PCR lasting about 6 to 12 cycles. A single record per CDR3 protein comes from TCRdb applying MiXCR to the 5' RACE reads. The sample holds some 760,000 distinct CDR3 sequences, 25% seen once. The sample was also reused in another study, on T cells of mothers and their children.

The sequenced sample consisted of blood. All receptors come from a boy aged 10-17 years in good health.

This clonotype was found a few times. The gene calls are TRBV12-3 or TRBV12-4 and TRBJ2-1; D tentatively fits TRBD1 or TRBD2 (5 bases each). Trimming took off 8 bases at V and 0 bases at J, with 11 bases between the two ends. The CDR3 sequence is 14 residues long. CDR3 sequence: CASGTTSSYNEQFF. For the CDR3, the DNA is TGTGCCAGCGGGACCACCAGCTCCTACAATGAGCAGTTCTTC.

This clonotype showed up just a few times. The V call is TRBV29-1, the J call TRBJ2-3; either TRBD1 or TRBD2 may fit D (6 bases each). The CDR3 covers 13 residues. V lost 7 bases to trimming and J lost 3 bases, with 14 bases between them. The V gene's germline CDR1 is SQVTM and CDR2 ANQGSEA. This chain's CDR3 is CSARGLLTDTQYF. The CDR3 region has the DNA TGCAGCGCCAGGGGACTGTTAACAGATACGCAGTATTTT.

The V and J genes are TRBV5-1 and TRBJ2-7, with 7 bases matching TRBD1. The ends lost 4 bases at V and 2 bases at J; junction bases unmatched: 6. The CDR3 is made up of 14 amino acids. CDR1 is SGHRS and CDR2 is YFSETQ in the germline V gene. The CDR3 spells CASSPGTDAYEQYF. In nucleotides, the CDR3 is TGCGCCAGCAGCCCCGGGACAGATGCCTACGAGCAGTACTTC.

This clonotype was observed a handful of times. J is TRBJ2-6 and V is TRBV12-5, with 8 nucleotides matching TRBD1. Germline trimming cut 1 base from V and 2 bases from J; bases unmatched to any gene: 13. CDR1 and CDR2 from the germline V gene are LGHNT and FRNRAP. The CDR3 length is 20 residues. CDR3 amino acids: CASGLGGPGHRGTGANVLTF. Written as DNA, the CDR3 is TGTGCTAGTGGTTTGGGGGGACCGGGACACAGGGGGACTGGGGCCAACGTCCTGACTTTC.

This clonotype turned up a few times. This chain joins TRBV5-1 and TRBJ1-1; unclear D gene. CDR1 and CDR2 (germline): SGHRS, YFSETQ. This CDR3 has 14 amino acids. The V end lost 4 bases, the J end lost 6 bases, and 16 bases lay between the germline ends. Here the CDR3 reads CASSLPGEGAEAFF. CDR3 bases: TGCGCCAGCAGCCTCCCTGGGGAGGGTGCTGAAGCTTTCTTT.

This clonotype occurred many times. This chain's CDR3 is CASSSGGETQYF. The CDR3 coding sequence is TGTGCCAGCAGTTCTGGGGGAGAGACCCAGTACTTC. The chain combines TRBV12-3 or TRBV12-4 with TRBJ2-5, with D perhaps assigned TRBD1 or TRBD2 (5 bases each). CDR3 size: 12 residues. Deletions cut 4 bases from V and 4 bases from J, with 7 bases between.

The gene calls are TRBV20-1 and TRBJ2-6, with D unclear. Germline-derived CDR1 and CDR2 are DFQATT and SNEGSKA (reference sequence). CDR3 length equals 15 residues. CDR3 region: CGSRGRSSGANVLTF. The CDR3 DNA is TGCGGAAGTCGCGGTCGGAGCTCTGGGGCCAACGTCCTGACTTTC.

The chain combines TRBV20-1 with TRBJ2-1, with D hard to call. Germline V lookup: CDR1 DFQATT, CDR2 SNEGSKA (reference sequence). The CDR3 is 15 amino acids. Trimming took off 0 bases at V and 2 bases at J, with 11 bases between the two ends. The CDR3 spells CSARDPTAPYNEQFF. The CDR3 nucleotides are TGCAGTGCTAGAGACCCCACGGCGCCCTACAATGAGCAGTTCTTC.

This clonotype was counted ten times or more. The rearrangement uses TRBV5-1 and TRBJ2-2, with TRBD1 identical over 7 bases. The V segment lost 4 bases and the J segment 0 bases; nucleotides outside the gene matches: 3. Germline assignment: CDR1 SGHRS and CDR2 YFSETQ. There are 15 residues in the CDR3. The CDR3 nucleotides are TGCGCCAGCAGCCCCGGGACAGCGAACACCGGGGAGCTGTTTTTT. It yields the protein CASSPGTANTGELFF.

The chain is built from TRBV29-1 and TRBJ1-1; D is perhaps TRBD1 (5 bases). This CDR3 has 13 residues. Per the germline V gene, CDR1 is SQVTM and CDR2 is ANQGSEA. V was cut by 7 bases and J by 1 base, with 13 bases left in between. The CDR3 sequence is CSATDTPNTEAFF. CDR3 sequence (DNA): TGCAGCGCCACGGACACCCCGAACACTGAAGCTTTCTTT. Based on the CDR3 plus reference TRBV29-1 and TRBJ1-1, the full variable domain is SAVISQKPSRDICQRGTSLTIQCQVDSQVTMMFWYRQQPGQSLTLIATANQGSEATYESGFVIDKFPISRPNLTFSTLTVSNMSPEDSSIYLCSATDTPNTEAFFGQGTRLTVV.

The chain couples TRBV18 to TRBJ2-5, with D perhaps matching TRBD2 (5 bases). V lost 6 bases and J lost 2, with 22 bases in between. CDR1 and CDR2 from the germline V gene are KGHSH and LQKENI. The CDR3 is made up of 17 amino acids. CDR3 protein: CASSPRGQNIGQETQYF. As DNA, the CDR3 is TGTGCCAGCTCCCCCCGCGGGCAAAACATTGGGCAAGAGACCCAGTACTTC.

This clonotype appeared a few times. For the CDR3, the DNA is TGTGCCAGCAGCTTACCGGGGGGTAATCAGCCCCAGCATTTT. Translated, it gives CASSLPGGNQPQHF. The V call is TRBV7-2, the J call TRBJ1-5, with D tentatively TRBD1 (5 bases). Germline V gene data show CDR1 as SGHTA and CDR2 as FQGNSA. This CDR3 comprises 14 residues. Deletions cut 2 bases from V and 4 bases from J, with 9 bases between.

CDR3: CASSLALNTQYF. The CDR3, as DNA: TGTGCCAGCAGCTTAGCACTGAACACCCAGTACTTC. The genes are TRBV13 and TRBJ2-5; no definite D call. CDR3 length equals 12 residues. V lost 1 base, J lost 8 bases, and 8 bases lay in between. The germline V gene has CDR1 PRHDT and CDR2 FYEKMQ (reference sequence). Combining the CDR3 with reference TRBV13 and TRBJ2-5 gives the whole variable domain AAGVIQSPRHLIKEKRETATLKCYPIPRHDTVYWYQQGPGQDPQFLISFYEKMQSDKGSIPDRFSAQQFSDYHSELNMSSLELGDSALYFCASSLALNTQYFGPGTRLLVL.

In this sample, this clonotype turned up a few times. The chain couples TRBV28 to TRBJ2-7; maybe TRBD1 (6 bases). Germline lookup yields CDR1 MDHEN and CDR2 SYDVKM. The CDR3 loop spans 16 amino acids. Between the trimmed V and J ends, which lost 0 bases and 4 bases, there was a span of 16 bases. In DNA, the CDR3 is TGTGCCAGCAGTTTATGCGAGGGGGAAAGGGATTACGAGCAGTACTTC. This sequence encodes CASSLCEGERDYEQYF. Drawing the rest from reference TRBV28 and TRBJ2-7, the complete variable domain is DVKVTQSSRYLVKRTGEKVFLECVQDMDHENMFWYRQDPGLGLRLIYFSYDVKMKEKGDIPEGYSVSREKKERFSLILESASTNQTSMYLCASSLCEGERDYEQYFGPGTRLTVT.

The DNA for the CDR3 is TGTGCCAGCAGCCCCCGGGCCGGGCGGCTCAACAATGAGCAGTTCTTC. Encoded protein: CASSPRAGRLNNEQFF. The chain joins TRBV7-3 to TRBJ2-1; D gene unclear. Trimming removed 5 bases from V and 5 bases from J, with 19 bases in between. This CDR3 has 16 amino acids. Germline CDR1 SGHTA, CDR2 FQGTGA.

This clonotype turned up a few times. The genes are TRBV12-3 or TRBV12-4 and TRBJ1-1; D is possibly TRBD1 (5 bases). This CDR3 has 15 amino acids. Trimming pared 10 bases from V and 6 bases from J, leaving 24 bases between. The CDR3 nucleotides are TGTGCCACCTCGGACCCAGGGTTGAAGAGAGCTGAAGCTTTCTTT. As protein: CATSDPGLKRAEAFF.

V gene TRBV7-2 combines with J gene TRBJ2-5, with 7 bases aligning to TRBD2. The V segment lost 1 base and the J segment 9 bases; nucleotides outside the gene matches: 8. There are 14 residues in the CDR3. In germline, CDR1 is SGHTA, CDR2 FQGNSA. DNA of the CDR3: TGTGCCAGCAGCTTAGGACTAAGCGGGGAGGCCCAGTACTTC. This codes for CASSLGLSGEAQYF.

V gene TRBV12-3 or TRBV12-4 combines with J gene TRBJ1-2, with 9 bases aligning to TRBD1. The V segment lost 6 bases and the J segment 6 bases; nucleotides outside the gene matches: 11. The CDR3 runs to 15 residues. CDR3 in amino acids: CASSPGTGYMDGYTF. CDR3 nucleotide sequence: TGTGCCAGCAGCCCGGGGACAGGGTATATGGATGGCTACACCTTC.

The CDR3 protein is CASSLRGKGGEETQYF. CDR3 DNA sequence: TGTGCCAGCAGCTTGAGGGGCAAAGGGGGGGAAGAGACCCAGTACTTC. V gene TRBV7-2 combines with J gene TRBJ2-5; D may be TRBD2 (7 bases). V lost 3 bases and J lost 3, with 17 bases in between. Germline V lookup: CDR1 SGHTA, CDR2 FQGNSA. The CDR3 has 16 residues.

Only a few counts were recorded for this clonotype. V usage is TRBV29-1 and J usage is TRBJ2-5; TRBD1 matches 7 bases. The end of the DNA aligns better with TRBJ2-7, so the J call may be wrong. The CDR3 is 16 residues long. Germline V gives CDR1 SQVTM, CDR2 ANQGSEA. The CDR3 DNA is TGCAGCGTTGAAGGGGTAATCGGGACAGCAGCCTACGAGCAGTACTTC. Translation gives CSVEGVIGTAAYEQYF.

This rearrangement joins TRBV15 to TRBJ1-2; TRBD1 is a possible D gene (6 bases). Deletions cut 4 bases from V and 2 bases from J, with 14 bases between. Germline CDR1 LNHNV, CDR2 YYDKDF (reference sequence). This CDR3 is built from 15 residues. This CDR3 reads CATSTRTATNYGYTF. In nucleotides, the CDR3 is TGTGCCACCAGCACCAGGACAGCTACGAACTATGGCTACACCTTC.

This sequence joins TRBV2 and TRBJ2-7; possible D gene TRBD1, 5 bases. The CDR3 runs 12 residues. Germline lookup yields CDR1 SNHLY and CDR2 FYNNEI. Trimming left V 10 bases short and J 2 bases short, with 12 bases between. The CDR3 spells CATATVAYEQYF. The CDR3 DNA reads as TGTGCCACCGCGACAGTTGCCTACGAGCAGTACTTC.